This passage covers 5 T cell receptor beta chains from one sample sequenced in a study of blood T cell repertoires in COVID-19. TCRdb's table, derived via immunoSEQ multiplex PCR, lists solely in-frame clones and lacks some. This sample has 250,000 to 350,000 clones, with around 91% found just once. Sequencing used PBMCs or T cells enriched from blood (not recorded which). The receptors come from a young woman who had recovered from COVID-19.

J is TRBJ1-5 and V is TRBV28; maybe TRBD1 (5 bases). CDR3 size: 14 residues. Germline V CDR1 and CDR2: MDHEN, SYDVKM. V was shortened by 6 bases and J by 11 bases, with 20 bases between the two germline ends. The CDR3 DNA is TGTGCCAGCAGCGCGGGGCGCCGTGGGGGGGCCCAGCATTTT. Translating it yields CASSAGRRGGAQHF.

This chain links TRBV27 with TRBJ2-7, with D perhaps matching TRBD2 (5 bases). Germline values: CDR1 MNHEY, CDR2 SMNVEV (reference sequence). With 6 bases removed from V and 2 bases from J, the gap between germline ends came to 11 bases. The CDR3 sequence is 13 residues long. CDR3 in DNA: TGTGCCAGCAGGGACTTTTCTACCTACGAGCAGTACTTC. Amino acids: CASRDFSTYEQYF.

In DNA, the CDR3 is TGTGCCAGCAGCCACCTCGGGAGATCCGATTCAACTAATGAAAAACTGTTTTTT. Protein product: CASSHLGRSDSTNEKLFF. This sequence joins TRBV5-8 and TRBJ1-4, with D unclear. The CDR3 length is 18 residues. V was shortened by 4 bases and J by 0 bases, with 19 bases between the two germline ends. The germline gives CDR1 SGHTS, CDR2 YDEGEE.

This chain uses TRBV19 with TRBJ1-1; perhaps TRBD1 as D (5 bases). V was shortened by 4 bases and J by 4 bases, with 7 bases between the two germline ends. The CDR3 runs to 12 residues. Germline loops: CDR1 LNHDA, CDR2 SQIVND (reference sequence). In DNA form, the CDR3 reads TGTGCCAGTAGTAGGGGGGGCACTGAAGCTTTCTTT. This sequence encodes CASSRGGTEAFF.

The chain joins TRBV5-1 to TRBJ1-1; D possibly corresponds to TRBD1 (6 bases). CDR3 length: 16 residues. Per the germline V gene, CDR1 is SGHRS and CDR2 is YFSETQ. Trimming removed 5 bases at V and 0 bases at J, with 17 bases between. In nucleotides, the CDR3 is TGCGCCAGCAGACCGGGACAAGGGAGTATGAACACTGAAGCTTTCTTT. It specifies CASRPGQGSMNTEAFF.